The 15 T cell receptor beta chains listed next were all sequenced from one sample in a study of identical twins. TCRdb independently ran MiXCR on the 5' RACE reads; one entry per CDR3 protein. Of approximately 1.8 million distinct CDR3 sequences in the sample, around a third were seen once. The source material was cord blood. The source is a newborn girl in good health.

V gene TRBV11-2 combines with J gene TRBJ2-1, with D hard to call. Germline V gene data show CDR1 as SGHAT and CDR2 as FQNNGV. V lost 4 bases to trimming and J lost 4 bases, with 14 bases between them. The CDR3 covers 15 residues. The CDR3 loop is CASSSPNQPYNEQFF. CDR3 in DNA: TGTGCCAGCAGCTCACCCAACCAACCTTACAATGAGCAGTTCTTC.

CDR3 residues: CASRKRGREETQYF. CDR3 in DNA: TGTGCCAGCAGGAAGCGGGGCAGGGAAGAGACCCAGTACTTC. The gene calls are TRBV7-8 and TRBJ2-5; 7 positions match TRBD2. The V and J ends lost 6 bases and 3 bases, in that order; junction bases with no gene match: 7. This CDR3 has 14 amino acids. Germline CDR1 SGHVS, CDR2 FQNEAQ.

The chain has TRBV20-1 and TRBJ1-6, with D possibly TRBD1 on 5 matching bases. CDR3 length equals 16 residues. Germline-derived CDR1 and CDR2 are DFQATT and SNEGSKA (reference sequence). Trimming took off 1 base at V and 3 bases at J, with 13 bases between the two ends. DNA of the CDR3: TGCAGTGCTAGAGTCCGACAGAAACTCTATAATTCACCCCTCCACTTT. Its protein is CSARVRQKLYNSPLHF.

The chain employs TRBV5-1 and TRBJ1-2; D may be TRBD1 (6 bases). V lost 0 bases and J lost 0, with 12 bases in between. Germline loops: CDR1 SGHRS, CDR2 YFSETQ. The CDR3 is 16 amino acids. The CDR3 DNA reads as TGCGCCAGCAGCTTGGGACAGGTACCGACTAACTATGGCTACACCTTC. This gives the protein CASSLGQVPTNYGYTF.

The rearrangement uses TRBV9 and TRBJ2-7; 11 bases agree with TRBD2. The CDR3 runs 15 residues. Germline V gives CDR1 SGDLS, CDR2 YYNGEE. V dropped 1 base and J dropped 6; count of bases not matched to a gene: 6. The CDR3 reads CASSVTSGSFGEQYF. The CDR3 region has the DNA TGTGCCAGCAGCGTAACTAGCGGGAGTTTCGGCGAGCAGTACTTC.

This clonotype was counted between two and nine times. The chain employs TRBV25-1 and TRBJ2-1, with 7 bases that match TRBD2. Germline assignment: CDR1 MGHDK and CDR2 SYGVNS. V lost 6 bases and J lost 0; bases outside the gene matches: 20. There are 20 residues in the CDR3. DNA for the CDR3: TGTGCCAGCAGCCTAAGGGGACTAAGAACGTATTCGAGCTCCTACAATGAGCAGTTCTTC. It yields the protein CASSLRGLRTYSSSYNEQFF. Drawing the rest from reference TRBV25-1 and TRBJ2-1, the complete variable domain is EADIYQTPRYLVIGTGKKITLECSQTMGHDKMYWYQQDPGMELHLIHYSYGVNSTEKGDLSSESTVSRIRTEHFPLTLESARPSHTSQYLCASSLRGLRTYSSSYNEQFFGPGTRLTVL.

The rearrangement links TRBV18 to TRBJ1-2; possible D gene TRBD1, 6 bases. With 3 bases removed from V and 4 bases from J, the gap between germline ends came to 12 bases. The CDR3 consists of 14 residues. Germline CDR1 and CDR2: KGHSH and LQKENI. CDR3 nucleotide sequence: TGTGCCAGCTCACCTCCCAGGGGTGCCTATGGCTACACCTTC. Protein product: CASSPPRGAYGYTF.

This clonotype was observed a few times. The J gene is TRBJ2-2, the V gene TRBV25-1, with D possibly being TRBD1 (8 bases). Germline values: CDR1 MGHDK, CDR2 SYGVNS. The CDR3 has 14 amino acids. The germline V and J ends were trimmed by 8 bases and 4 bases, with 14 bases remaining between them. CDR3 sequence: CASGNRGGTGELFF. CDR3 DNA sequence: TGTGCCAGCGGTAACAGGGGGGGCACCGGGGAGCTGTTTTTT.

The genes are TRBV5-1 and TRBJ2-1; D not resolved. Looked up from germline, CDR1 is SGHRS and CDR2 is YFSETQ. The CDR3 has 14 amino acids. V was cut by 0 bases and J by 3 bases, with 7 bases left in between. CDR3 DNA sequence: TGCGCCAGCAGCTTGGCTCGGTACTACAATGAGCAGTTCTTC. It yields the protein CASSLARYYNEQFF.

The chain links TRBV20-1 to TRBJ2-7, with 10 positions matching TRBD1. V lost 6 bases, J lost 3 bases, and 11 bases stayed unmatched. The CDR3 consists of 15 residues. Germline CDR1 is DFQATT and CDR2 is SNEGSKA (reference sequence). CDR3 DNA: TGCAGTGCCAGGACAGGGGGTAGGGGCTACTACGAGCAGTACTTC. Translation gives CSARTGGRGYYEQYF.

V and J are TRBV12-3 or TRBV12-4 and TRBJ1-3, with D unresolved. The V gene lost 5 bases and the J gene lost 0 bases, with 11 bases spanning the gap. The CDR3 length is 15 residues. The CDR3 loop is CASSLRPNSGNTIYF. The CDR3 DNA reads as TGTGCCAGCAGTCTGCGACCCAACTCTGGAAACACCATATATTTT.

V is TRBV20-1 and J is TRBJ2-5; 11 bases align to TRBD1. The DNA end lines up better with TRBJ2-7; the J call may be wrong. CDR1 DFQATT and CDR2 SNEGSKA come from the germline V gene (reference sequence). The CDR3 is made up of 14 amino acids. CDR3 sequence: CSAFVGQGVDEQYF. DNA of the CDR3: TGCAGTGCTTTTGTGGGACAGGGGGTGGACGAGCAGTACTTC.

This clonotype was found many times. CDR3: CASSVATSTGYGYTF. As DNA, the CDR3 is TGTGCCAGCAGCGTAGCTACGTCGACAGGGTATGGCTACACCTTC. The V call is TRBV9, the J call TRBJ1-2; 7 nucleotides line up with TRBD1. CDR3 size: 15 residues. Losses at the gene ends were 0 bases for V and 5 bases for J; bases not matched to a gene: 7. The germline V gene has CDR1 SGDLS and CDR2 YYNGEE.

V gene TRBV18 combines with J gene TRBJ2-5; D is possibly TRBD1 (5 bases). Trimming pared 3 bases from V and 5 bases from J, leaving 13 bases between. From germline, CDR1 is KGHSH and CDR2 LQKENI. The CDR3 contains 14 residues. CDR3 loop: CASSPTTDRETQYF. CDR3 bases: TGTGCCAGCTCACCTACGACAGATAGGGAGACCCAGTACTTC.

This clonotype came up a few times. V and J are TRBV5-1 and TRBJ2-1, with TRBD2 identical over 13 bases. The CDR3 totals 17 residues. V dropped 3 bases and J dropped 6; count of bases not matched to a gene: 9. Germline assignment: CDR1 SGHRS and CDR2 YFSETQ. For the CDR3, the DNA is TGCGCCAGCAGCTCCGGACTAGCGGGGGAACTAGGCAATGAGCAGTTCTTC. It codes for CASSSGLAGELGNEQFF.